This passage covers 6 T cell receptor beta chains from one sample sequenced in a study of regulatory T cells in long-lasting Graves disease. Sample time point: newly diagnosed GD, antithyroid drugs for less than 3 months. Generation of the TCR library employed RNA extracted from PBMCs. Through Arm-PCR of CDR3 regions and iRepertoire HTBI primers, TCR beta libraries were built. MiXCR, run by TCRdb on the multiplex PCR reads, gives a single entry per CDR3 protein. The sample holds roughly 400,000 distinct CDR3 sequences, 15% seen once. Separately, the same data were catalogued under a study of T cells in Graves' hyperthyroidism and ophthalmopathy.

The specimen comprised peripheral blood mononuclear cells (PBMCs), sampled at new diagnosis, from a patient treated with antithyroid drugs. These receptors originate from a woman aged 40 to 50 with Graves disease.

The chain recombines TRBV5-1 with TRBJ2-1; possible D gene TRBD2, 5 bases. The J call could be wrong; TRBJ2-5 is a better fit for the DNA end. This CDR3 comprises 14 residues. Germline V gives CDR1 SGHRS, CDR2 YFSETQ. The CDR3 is CASSWHGIEETQYF. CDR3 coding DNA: TGCGCCAGCAGCTGGCACGGGATCGAAGAGACCCAGTACTTC.

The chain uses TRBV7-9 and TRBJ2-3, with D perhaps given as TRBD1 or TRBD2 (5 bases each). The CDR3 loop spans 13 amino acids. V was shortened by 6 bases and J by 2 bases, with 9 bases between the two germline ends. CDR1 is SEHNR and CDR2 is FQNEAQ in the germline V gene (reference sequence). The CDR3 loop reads CASSIGTTDTQYF. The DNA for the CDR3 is TGTGCCAGCAGTATAGGGACCACAGATACGCAGTATTTT.

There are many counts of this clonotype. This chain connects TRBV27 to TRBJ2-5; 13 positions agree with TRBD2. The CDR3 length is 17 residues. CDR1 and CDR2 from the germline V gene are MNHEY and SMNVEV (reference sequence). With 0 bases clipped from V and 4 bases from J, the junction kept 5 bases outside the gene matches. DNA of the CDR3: TGTGCCAGCAGTTTATCCTGGACTAGCGGGAGAGTAGAGACCCAGTACTTC. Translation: CASSLSWTSGRVETQYF.

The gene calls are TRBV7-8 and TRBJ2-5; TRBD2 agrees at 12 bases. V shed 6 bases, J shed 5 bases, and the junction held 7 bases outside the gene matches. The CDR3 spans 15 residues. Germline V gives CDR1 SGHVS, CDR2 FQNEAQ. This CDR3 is CASRSTGTSGETQYF. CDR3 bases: TGTGCCAGCAGATCTACCGGGACTAGCGGGGAGACCCAGTACTTC.

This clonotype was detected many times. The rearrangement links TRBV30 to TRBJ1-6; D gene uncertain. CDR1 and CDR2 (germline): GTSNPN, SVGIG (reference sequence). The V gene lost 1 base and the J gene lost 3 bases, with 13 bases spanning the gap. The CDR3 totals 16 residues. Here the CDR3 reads CAWSEPVSLYNSPLHF. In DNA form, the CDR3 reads TGTGCCTGGAGTGAGCCAGTCAGTCTCTATAATTCACCCCTCCACTTT.

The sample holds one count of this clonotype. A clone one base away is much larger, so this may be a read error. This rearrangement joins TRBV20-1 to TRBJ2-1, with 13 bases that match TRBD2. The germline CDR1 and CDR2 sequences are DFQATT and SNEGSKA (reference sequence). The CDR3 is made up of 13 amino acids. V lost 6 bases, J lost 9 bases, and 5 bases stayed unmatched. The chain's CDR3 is CSAPLAGGGEQFF. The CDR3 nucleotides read TGCAGTGCCCCACTAGCGGGAGGGGGTGAGCAGTTCTTC.